This TCR beta chain is drawn from a study of T cells in Graves' hyperthyroidism and ophthalmopathy. Turning to the study itself: Peripheral blood draws took place at initial diagnosis, ahead of any treatment.

Using RNA transcripts as the source, TCR beta CDR3 regions were amplified. A first-round RT-PCR of the TCR CDR3 used the HTBI primer set. TCRdb ran MiXCR on the multiplex PCR reads and lists one entry per CDR3 protein. The repertoire consists of under 350,000 distinct CDR3 sequences, with around a fifth occurring once and the leading ten covering under 55%. A word on this clonotype: The target antigen is unknown. The junction shows a germline mismatch at one end, possibly a read error.

Whole-study findings and limits: Through a model of 13 V-J features, ophthalmopathy was separated from stable hyperthyroidism.

Sequenced input: blood. The source of this sequence is a woman aged 45-60 years with Graves' hyperthyroidism.

The CDR3 protein is CASSEPHPENQSQHF. The CDR3 bases are TGTGCCAGCAGTGAACCCCATCCAGAAAATCAGTCCCAGCATTTT. The chain joins TRBV6-1 to TRBJ1-5, with unresolved D. This CDR3 contains 15 residues. The germline CDR1 and CDR2 sequences are MNHNS and SASEGT.